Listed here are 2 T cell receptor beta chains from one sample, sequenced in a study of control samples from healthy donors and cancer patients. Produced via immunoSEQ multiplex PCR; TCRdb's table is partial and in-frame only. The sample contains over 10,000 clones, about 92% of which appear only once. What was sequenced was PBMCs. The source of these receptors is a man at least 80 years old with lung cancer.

CDR3 protein: CASSGGDRGSSFSNQPQHF. CDR3 coding DNA: TGTGCCAGCAGTGGAGGGGACAGGGGTTCCTCGTTTAGCAATCAGCCCCAGCATTTT. The rearrangement uses TRBV6-1 and TRBJ1-5; 10 bases align to TRBD1. With V trimmed by 4 bases and J by 0 bases, 12 bases remained unmatched. Germline lookup yields CDR1 MNHNS and CDR2 SASEGT. This CDR3 contains 19 residues.

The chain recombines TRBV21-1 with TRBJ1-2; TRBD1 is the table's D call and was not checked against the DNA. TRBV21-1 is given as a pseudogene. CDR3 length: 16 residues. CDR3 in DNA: TGTGCCAGCAGCAAAGGTCGGACAGGGGGTGACTATGGCTACACCTTC. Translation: CASSKGRTGGDYGYTF.